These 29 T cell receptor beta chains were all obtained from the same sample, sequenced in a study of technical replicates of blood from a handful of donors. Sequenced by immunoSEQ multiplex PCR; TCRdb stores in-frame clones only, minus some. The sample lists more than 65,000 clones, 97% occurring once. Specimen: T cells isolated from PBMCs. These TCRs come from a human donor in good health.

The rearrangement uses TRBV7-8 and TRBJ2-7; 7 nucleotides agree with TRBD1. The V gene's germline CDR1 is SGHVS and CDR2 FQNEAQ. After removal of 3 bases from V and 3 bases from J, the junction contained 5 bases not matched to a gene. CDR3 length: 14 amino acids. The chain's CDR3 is CASSLRTGFYEQYF. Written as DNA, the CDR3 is TGTGCCAGCAGCTTGAGGACAGGTTTCTACGAGCAGTACTTC.

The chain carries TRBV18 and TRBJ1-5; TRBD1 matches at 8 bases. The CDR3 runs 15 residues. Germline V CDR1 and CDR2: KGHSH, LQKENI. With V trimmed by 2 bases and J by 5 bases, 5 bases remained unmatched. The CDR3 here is CASSPIGQGDQPQHF. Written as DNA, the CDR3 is TGTGCCAGCTCACCAATCGGACAGGGCGATCAGCCCCAGCATTTT.

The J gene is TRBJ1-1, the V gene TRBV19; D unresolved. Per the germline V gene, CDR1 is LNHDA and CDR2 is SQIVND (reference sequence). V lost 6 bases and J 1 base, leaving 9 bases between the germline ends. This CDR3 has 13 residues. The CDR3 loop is CASSSRQNTEAFF. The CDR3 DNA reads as TGTGCCAGTAGCAGTCGACAGAACACTGAAGCTTTCTTT.

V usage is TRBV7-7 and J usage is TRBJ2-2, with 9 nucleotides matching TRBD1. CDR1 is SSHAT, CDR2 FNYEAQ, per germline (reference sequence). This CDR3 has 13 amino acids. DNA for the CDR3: TGTGCTAGCGGACAGGGGACCCCCGGGGAGCTGTTTTTT. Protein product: CASGQGTPGELFF.

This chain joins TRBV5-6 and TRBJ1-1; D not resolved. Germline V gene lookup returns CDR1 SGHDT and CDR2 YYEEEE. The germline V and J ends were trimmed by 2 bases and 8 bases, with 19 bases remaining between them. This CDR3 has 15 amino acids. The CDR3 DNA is TGTGCCAGCAGCTTACTCAGGATACACGGCAGCGAAGCTTTCTTT. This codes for CASSLLRIHGSEAFF.

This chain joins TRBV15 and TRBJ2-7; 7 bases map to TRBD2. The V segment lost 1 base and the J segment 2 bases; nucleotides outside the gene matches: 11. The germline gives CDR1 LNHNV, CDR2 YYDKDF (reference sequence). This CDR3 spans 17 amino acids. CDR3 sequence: CATSRVGGKRGTYEQYF. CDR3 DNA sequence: TGTGCCACCAGCAGAGTCGGGGGAAAGCGGGGTACCTACGAGCAGTACTTC.

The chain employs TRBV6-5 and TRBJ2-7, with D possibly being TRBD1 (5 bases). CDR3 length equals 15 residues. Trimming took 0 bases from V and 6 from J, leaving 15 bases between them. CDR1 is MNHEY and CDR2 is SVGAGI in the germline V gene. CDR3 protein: CASSYSFTGLSEQYF. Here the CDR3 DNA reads TGTGCCAGCAGTTACTCGTTCACAGGTTTGTCCGAGCAGTACTTC.

CDR3: CASSQGMGGNYGELFF. The CDR3 bases are TGCGCCAGCAGCCAAGGAATGGGAGGGAATTACGGGGAGCTGTTTTTT. The chain is built from TRBV4-3 and TRBJ2-2, with 7 positions matching TRBD2. CDR3 size: 16 residues. Germline assignment: CDR1 LGHNA and CDR2 YSLEER. Germline trimming cut 1 base from V and 7 bases from J; bases unmatched to any gene: 9.

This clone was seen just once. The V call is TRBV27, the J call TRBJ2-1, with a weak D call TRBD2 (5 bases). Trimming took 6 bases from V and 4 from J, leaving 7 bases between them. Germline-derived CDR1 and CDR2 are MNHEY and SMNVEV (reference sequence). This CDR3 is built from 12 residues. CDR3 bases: TGTGCCAGCAGAAGCGGATACAATGAGCAGTTCTTC. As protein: CASRSGYNEQFF.

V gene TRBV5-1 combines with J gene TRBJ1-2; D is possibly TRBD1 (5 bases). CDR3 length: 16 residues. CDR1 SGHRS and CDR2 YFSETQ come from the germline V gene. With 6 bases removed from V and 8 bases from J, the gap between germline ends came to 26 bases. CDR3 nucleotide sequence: TGCGCCAGCACCAACGACCTGATGACAGTTCCTGGCGGCTACACCTTC. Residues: CASTNDLMTVPGGYTF.

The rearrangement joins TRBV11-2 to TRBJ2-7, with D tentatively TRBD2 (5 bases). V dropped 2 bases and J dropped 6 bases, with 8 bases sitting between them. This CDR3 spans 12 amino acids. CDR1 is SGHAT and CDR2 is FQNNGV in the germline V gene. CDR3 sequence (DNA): TGTGCCAGCAGCTTATTGGGGAGCGAGCAGTACTTC. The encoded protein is CASSLLGSEQYF. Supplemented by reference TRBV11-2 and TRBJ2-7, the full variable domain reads EAGVAQSPRYKIIEKRQSVAFWCNPISGHATLYWYQQILGQGPKLLIQFQNNGVVDDSQLPKDRFSAERLKGVDSTLKIQPAKLEDSAVYLCASSLLGSEQYFGPGTRLTVT.

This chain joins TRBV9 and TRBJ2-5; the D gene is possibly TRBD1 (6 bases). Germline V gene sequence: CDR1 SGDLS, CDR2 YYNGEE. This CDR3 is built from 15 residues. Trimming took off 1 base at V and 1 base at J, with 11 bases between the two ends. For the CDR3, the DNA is TGTGCCAGCAGCGTACAGGGGATGGGCCAAGAGACCCAGTACTTC. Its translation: CASSVQGMGQETQYF.

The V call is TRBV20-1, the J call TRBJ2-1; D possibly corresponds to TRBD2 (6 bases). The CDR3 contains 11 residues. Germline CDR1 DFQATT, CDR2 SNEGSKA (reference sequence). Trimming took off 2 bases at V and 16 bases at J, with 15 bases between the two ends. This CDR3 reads CSARTGTVNFF. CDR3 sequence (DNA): TGCAGTGCTAGAACCGGGACTGTAAACTTCTTC.

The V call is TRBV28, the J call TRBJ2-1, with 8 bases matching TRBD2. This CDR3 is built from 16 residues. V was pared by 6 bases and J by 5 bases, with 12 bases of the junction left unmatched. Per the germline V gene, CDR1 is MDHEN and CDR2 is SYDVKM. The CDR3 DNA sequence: TGTGCCAGCAGCCGGGATCTGAGCGGGAGTGACAATGAGCAGTTCTTC. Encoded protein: CASSRDLSGSDNEQFF.

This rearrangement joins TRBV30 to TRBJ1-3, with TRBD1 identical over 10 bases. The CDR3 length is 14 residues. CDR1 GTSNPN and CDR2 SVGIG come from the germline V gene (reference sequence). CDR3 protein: CAGKTGGTGNTIYF. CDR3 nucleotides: TGTGCTGGAAAGACAGGGGGCACAGGAAACACCATATATTTT.

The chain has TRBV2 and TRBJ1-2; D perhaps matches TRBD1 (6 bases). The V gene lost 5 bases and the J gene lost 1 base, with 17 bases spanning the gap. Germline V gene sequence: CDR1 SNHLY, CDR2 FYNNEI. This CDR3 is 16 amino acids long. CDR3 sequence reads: CASSRTGTWGNYGYTF. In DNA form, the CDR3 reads TGTGCCAGCAGTCGAACCGGGACATGGGGTAACTATGGCTACACCTTC. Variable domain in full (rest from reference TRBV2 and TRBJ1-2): EPEVTQTPSHQVTQMGQEVILRCVPISNHLYFYWYRQILGQKVEFLVSFYNNEISEKSEIFDDQFSVERPDGSNFTLKIRSTKLEDSAMYFCASSRTGTWGNYGYTFGSGTRLTVV.

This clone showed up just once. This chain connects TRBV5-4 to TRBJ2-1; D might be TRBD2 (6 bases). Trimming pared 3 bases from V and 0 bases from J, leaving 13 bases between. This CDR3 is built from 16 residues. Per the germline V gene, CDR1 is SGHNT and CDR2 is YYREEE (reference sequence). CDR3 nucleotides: TGTGCCAGCAGCTCGGGACTCCTTAGCTCCTACAATGAGCAGTTCTTC. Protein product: CASSSGLLSSYNEQFF. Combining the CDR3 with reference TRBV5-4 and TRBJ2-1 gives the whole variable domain ETGVTQSPTHLIKTRGQQVTLRCSSQSGHNTVSWYQQALGQGPQFIFQYYREEENGRGNFPPRFSGLQFPNYSSELNVNALELDDSALYLCASSSGLLSSYNEQFFGPGTRLTVL.

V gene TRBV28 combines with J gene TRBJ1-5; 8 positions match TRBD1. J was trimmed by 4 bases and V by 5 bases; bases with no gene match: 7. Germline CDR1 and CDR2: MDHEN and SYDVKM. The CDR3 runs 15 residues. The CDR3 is CASSPDRALNQPQHF. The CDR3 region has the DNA TGTGCCAGCAGTCCGGACAGGGCCCTTAATCAGCCCCAGCATTTT.

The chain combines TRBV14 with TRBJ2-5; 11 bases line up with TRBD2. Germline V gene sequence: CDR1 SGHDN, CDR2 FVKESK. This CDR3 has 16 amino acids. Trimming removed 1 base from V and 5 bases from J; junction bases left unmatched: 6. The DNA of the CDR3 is TGTGCCAGCAGCCAAGGTGAACTAGCGGGAGTTGAGACCCAGTACTTC. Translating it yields CASSQGELAGVETQYF.

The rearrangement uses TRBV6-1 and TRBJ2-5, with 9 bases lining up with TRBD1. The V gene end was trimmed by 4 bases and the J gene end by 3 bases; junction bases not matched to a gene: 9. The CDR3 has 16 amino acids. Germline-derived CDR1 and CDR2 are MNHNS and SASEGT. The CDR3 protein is CASSARGTGLKETQYF. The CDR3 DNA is TGTGCCAGCAGTGCACGTGGGACAGGGTTGAAAGAGACCCAGTACTTC.

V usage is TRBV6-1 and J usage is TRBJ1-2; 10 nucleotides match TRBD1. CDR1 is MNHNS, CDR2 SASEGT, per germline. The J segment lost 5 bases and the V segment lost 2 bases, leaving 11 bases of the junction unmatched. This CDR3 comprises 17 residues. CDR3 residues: CASSETFRQGARYGYTF. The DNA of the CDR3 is TGTGCCAGCAGTGAAACCTTTAGACAGGGGGCTAGGTATGGCTACACCTTC.

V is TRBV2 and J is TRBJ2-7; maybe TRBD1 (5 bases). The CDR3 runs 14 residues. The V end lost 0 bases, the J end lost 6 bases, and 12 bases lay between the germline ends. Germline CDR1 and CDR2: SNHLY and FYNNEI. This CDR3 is CASSEAAGIAEQYF. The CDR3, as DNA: TGTGCCAGCAGTGAAGCCGCAGGGATAGCCGAGCAGTACTTC.

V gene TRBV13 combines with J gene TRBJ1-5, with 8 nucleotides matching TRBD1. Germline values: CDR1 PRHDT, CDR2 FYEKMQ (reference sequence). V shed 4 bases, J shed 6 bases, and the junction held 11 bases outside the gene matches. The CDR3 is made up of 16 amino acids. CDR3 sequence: CASSSTLQGEGQPQHF. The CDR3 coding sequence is TGTGCCAGCAGCTCTACTTTACAGGGGGAAGGTCAGCCCCAGCATTTT.

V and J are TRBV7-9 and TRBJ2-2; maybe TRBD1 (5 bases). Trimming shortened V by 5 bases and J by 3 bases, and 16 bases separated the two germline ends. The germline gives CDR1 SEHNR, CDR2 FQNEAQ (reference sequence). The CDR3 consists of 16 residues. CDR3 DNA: TGTGCCAGCAGCCACCTACGGCAGGGCGACACCGGGGAGCTGTTTTTT. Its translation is CASSHLRQGDTGELFF.

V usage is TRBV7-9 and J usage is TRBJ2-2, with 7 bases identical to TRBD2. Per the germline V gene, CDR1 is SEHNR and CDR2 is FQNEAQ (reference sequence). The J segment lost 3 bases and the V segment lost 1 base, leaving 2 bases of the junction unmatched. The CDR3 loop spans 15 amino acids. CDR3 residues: CASSLGAGDTGELFF. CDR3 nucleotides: TGTGCCAGCAGCTTAGGCGCGGGAGACACCGGGGAGCTGTTTTTT. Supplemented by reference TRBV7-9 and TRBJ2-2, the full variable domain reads DTGVSQNPRHKITKRGQNVTFRCDPISEHNRLYWYRQTLGQGPEFLTYFQNEAQLEKSRLLSDRFSAERPKGSFSTLEIQRTEQGDSAMYLCASSLGAGDTGELFFGEGSRLTVL.

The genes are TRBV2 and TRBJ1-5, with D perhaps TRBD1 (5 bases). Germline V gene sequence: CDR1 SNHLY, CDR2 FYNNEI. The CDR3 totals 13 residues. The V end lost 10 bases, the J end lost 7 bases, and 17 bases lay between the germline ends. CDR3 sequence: CATSKVGGQPQHF. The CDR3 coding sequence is TGTGCCACAAGCAAGGTGGGGGGACAGCCCCAGCATTTT.

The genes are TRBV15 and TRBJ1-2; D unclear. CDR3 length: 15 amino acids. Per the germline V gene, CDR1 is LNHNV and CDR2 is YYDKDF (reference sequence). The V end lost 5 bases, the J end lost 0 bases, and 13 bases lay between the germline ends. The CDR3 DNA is TGTGCCACCAGCGAGGGCTCCTCCGCTAACTATGGCTACACCTTC. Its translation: CATSEGSSANYGYTF.

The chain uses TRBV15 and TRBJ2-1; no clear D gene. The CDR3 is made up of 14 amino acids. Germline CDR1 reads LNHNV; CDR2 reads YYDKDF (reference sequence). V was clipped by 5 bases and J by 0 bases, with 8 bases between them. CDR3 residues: CATSPPSSYNEQFF. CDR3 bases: TGTGCCACCAGCCCCCCCAGCTCCTACAATGAGCAGTTCTTC. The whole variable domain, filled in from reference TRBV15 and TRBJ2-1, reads DAMVIQNPRYQVTQFGKPVTLSCSQTLNHNVMYWYQQKSSQAPKLLFHYYDKDFNNEADTPDNFQSRRPNTSFCFLDIRSPGLGDTAMYLCATSPPSSYNEQFFGPGTRLTVL.

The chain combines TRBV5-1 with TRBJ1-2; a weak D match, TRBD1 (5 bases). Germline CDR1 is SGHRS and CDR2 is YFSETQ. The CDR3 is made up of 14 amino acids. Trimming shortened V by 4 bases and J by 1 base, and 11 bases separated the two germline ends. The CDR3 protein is CASSGREGNYGYTF. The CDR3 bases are TGCGCCAGCAGCGGCAGGGAAGGTAACTATGGCTACACCTTC.